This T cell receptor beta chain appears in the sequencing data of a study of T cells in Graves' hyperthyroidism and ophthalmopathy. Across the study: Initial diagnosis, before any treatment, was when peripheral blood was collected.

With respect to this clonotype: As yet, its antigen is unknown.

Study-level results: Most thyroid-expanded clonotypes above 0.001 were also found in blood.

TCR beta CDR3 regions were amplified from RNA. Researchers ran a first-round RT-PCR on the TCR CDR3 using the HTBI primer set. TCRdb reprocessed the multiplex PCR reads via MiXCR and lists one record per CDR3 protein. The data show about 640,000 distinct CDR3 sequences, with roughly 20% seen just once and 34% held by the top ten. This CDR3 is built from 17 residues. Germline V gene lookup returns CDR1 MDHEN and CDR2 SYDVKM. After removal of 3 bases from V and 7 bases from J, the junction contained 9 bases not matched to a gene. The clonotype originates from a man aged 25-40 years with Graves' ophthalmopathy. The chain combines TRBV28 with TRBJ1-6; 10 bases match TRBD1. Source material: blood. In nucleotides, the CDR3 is TGTGCCAGCAGTTTGTTCCTGGGACAGGGGATAAATTCACCCCTCCACTTT. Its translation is CASSLFLGQGINSPLHF.